The 7 T cell receptor beta chains below come from one sample, sequenced in a study of cytomegalovirus exposure and HLA in healthy donors (dated 2017 in TCRdb). Preparation of the library involved the immunoSEQ multiplex PCR assay. For the multiplex PCR, a mixture combining 60 forward primers for TCR Vbeta segments and 13 reverse primers for TCR Jbeta segments was used. This is the immuneACCESS table as TCRdb keeps it, with only in-frame sequences that have V and J called. A part of the clones is gone; compared with another copy, unresolved V genes explain less than half, and the rest is unexplained. The sample table lists about 210,000 clones, roughly 87% of them with a count of one. The ten largest clones add up to 6% of the sample. Sequenced material: PBMCs. The receptors stem from a middle-aged man in good health and CMV-seropositive.

The rearrangement joins TRBV7-9 to TRBJ2-1, with a tentative D call TRBD1 (6 bases). V lost 2 bases, J lost 7 bases, and 9 bases lay in between. CDR1 SEHNR and CDR2 FQNEAQ come from the germline V gene (reference sequence). CDR3 length: 13 residues. The DNA of the CDR3 is TGTGCCAGCAGCTTACAGGGGTGGAATGAGCAGTTCTTC. Translating it yields CASSLQGWNEQFF.

This clone has a handful of counts. The CDR3 loop is CASSLGDRGGTDTQYF. As DNA, the CDR3 is TGCGCCAGCAGCTTGGGGGACAGGGGTGGCACAGATACGCAGTATTTT. The J gene is TRBJ2-3, the V gene TRBV5-1; 10 nucleotides agree with TRBD1. From germline, CDR1 is SGHRS and CDR2 YFSETQ. V dropped 0 bases and J dropped 1; count of bases not matched to a gene: 2. This CDR3 has 16 residues.

The V gene is TRBV6-1, the J gene TRBJ2-7; 11 bases line up with TRBD2. From germline, CDR1 is MNHNS and CDR2 SASEGT. The CDR3 extends over 18 amino acids. Trimming took 2 bases from V and 6 from J; bases not matched to a gene: 15. CDR3 sequence reads: CASSERGLAVKYYGEQYF. Written as DNA, the CDR3 is TGTGCCAGCAGTGAAAGGGGACTAGCGGTCAAATACTACGGCGAGCAGTACTTC.

The J gene is TRBJ2-1, the V gene TRBV9; TRBD2 aligns across 9 bases. Germline V gene sequence: CDR1 SGDLS, CDR2 YYNGEE. With V trimmed by 0 bases and J by 10 bases, 8 bases remained unmatched. This CDR3 has 15 residues. In DNA form, the CDR3 reads TGTGCCAGCAGCGTAGAACTCGGGACTAGCCGAGAGCAGTTCTTC. It encodes CASSVELGTSREQFF. Combining the CDR3 with reference TRBV9 and TRBJ2-1 gives the whole variable domain DSGVTQTPKHLITATGQRVTLRCSPRSGDLSVYWYQQSLDQGLQFLIQYYNGEERAKGNILERFSAQQFPDLHSELNLSSLELGDSALYFCASSVELGTSREQFFGPGTRLTVL.

This chain uses TRBV7-9 with TRBJ1-3; TRBD1 aligns across 8 bases. This CDR3 region has 15 residues. Looked up from germline, CDR1 is SEHNR and CDR2 is FQNEAQ (reference sequence). Unmatched junction bases numbered 7, after V lost 5 bases and J lost 4 bases. The CDR3 is CASSHRTGFGNTIYF. CDR3 bases: TGTGCCAGCAGCCACCGGACAGGGTTCGGAAACACCATATATTTT.

This sequence joins TRBV27 and TRBJ2-2; D gene uncertain. This CDR3 is built from 14 residues. Germline V lookup: CDR1 MNHEY, CDR2 SMNVEV (reference sequence). V was clipped by 5 bases and J by 4 bases, with 11 bases between them. DNA for the CDR3: TGTGCCAGCAGTCAACTCTCACCCACCGGGGAGCTGTTTTTT. This sequence encodes CASSQLSPTGELFF.

The genes are TRBV27 and TRBJ2-2, with a tentative D call TRBD2 (7 bases). The CDR3 has 16 amino acids. V lost 5 bases, J lost 2 bases, and 15 bases lay in between. In germline, CDR1 is MNHEY, CDR2 SMNVEV (reference sequence). The CDR3 is CASSRGGGRNTGELFF. The CDR3 DNA follows: TGTGCCAGCAGTCGTGGGGGCGGGAGAAACACCGGGGAGCTGTTTTTT.